Presented here are 7 T cell receptor beta chains from one specimen sequenced in a study of cytomegalovirus exposure and HLA in healthy donors. The PCR used 60 Vbeta and 13 Jbeta primers. Produced via immunoSEQ multiplex PCR; TCRdb's table is partial and in-frame only. The table has 180,000 or so clones, roughly 75% seen once. Sample: PBMCs. Receptors originate from a middle-aged woman in good health and CMV-seropositive.

The CDR3 spells CASSFSLTNTGELFF. CDR3 DNA sequence: TGTGCCAGCAGCTTTTCCCTAACGAACACCGGGGAGCTGTTTTTT. V is TRBV7-8 and J is TRBJ2-2; D unclear. The CDR3 is made up of 15 amino acids. V was cut by 3 bases and J by 0 bases, with 8 bases left in between. Germline V gives CDR1 SGHVS, CDR2 FQNEAQ.

This clone was observed a handful of times. V is TRBV25-1 and J is TRBJ2-3; D is unclear. The V end lost 7 bases, the J end lost 5 bases, and 16 bases lay between the germline ends. CDR1 MGHDK and CDR2 SYGVNS come from the germline V gene. The CDR3 totals 14 residues. The CDR3 DNA is TGTGCCAGCACCCCCTCGGGTGTGGGAGATACGCAGTATTTT. Its protein product is CASTPSGVGDTQYF.

This clone showed up just a few times. The same CDR3 is also encoded by other DNA sequences in this sample. J is TRBJ2-1 and V is TRBV27, with 8 nucleotides matching TRBD2. Germline V CDR1 and CDR2: MNHEY, SMNVEV (reference sequence). Losses at the gene ends were 2 bases for V and 0 bases for J; bases not matched to a gene: 0. CDR3 size: 15 residues. The CDR3 DNA follows: TGTGCCAGCAGTTTAAGCGGGAGCTCCTACAATGAGCAGTTCTTC. It yields the protein CASSLSGSSYNEQFF.

The gene calls are TRBV7-9 and TRBJ1-6, with a tentative D call TRBD1 (5 bases). Trimming left V 1 base short and J 6 bases short, with 16 bases between. The CDR3 has 17 amino acids. Germline V lookup: CDR1 SEHNR, CDR2 FQNEAQ (reference sequence). The CDR3 DNA sequence: TGTGCCAGCAGCTTAGTTCATCAGGGAAGGTCTAATTCACCCCTCCACTTT. Protein sequence: CASSLVHQGRSNSPLHF.

This clone was seen only a few times. This chain links TRBV4-1 with TRBJ2-5; no firm D call. Germline CDR1 reads MGHRA; CDR2 reads YSYEKL. V was clipped by 5 bases and J by 2 bases, with 18 bases between them. The CDR3 extends over 16 amino acids. The CDR3 reads CASSASYLGRQETQYF. Written as DNA, the CDR3 is TGCGCCAGCAGCGCAAGCTACCTTGGTCGGCAAGAGACCCAGTACTTC.

This rearrangement joins TRBV5-4 to TRBJ1-2, with 10 bases identical to TRBD1. With 3 bases clipped from V and 7 bases from J, the junction kept 9 bases outside the gene matches. The length of the CDR3 is 15 residues. Looked up from germline, CDR1 is SGHNT and CDR2 is YYREEE (reference sequence). CDR3 nucleotide sequence: TGTGCCAGCAGCTATGGGACAGGGGTTTCGCGTGGCTACACCTTC. Translating gives CASSYGTGVSRGYTF.

This clone was observed a single time. The chain recombines TRBV27 with TRBJ2-7; D might be TRBD1 (5 bases). Germline V lookup: CDR1 MNHEY, CDR2 SMNVEV (reference sequence). This CDR3 is 13 amino acids long. Trimming cost V 3 bases and J 4 bases, with 10 bases left between them. CDR3 loop: CASSFGQGYEQYF. The CDR3 DNA reads TGTGCCAGCAGTTTCGGCCAGGGTTACGAGCAGTACTTC.